The 30 T cell receptor beta chains in this list originate from one sample, sequenced in a study of blood T cells in healthy people across ages. The second PCR ran about 6 to 12 cycles with a sample-barcoded 5' primer and J-beta primers. TCRdb called the 5' RACE reads again in MiXCR, with one record for every CDR3 protein. The sample lists approximately 670,000 distinct CDR3 sequences, around 43% seen once, with 25% to 30% in the top ten. Source material: blood. The receptors were gathered from a man older than 75 in good health.

Here the CDR3 DNA reads TGTGCCACCAGTGAGTCAGGGGATCAGCCCCAGCATTTT. Translation: CATSESGDQPQHF. This sequence joins TRBV24-1 and TRBJ1-5; D may be TRBD1 (6 bases). CDR1 and CDR2 (germline): KGHDR, SFDVKD. V lost 4 bases and J 5 bases, leaving 8 bases between the germline ends. This CDR3 contains 13 residues.

In its sample, this clonotype was seen a few times. The gene calls are TRBV6-6 and TRBJ2-5; maybe TRBD1 (5 bases). Germline loops: CDR1 MNHNY, CDR2 SVGAGI (reference sequence). CDR3 size: 14 residues. V was shortened by 8 bases and J by 2 bases, with 15 bases between the two germline ends. The CDR3 region is CASSNAGYQETQYF. The CDR3, as DNA: TGTGCCAGCTCTAATGCAGGGTATCAAGAGACCCAGTACTTC.

This clonotype has just one count. The chain joins TRBV3-1 to TRBJ2-1; TRBD2 matches 12 bases. Germline V CDR1 and CDR2: LGHDT, YNNKEL (reference sequence). V gave up 1 base and J gave up 0 bases; unmatched junction bases: 13. The CDR3 sequence is 21 residues long. In DNA form, the CDR3 reads TGTGCCAGCAGCCAAGGAGCTCCTGAACTAGCGGGGGGTAACTCCTACAATGAGCAGTTCTTC. Translated, it gives CASSQGAPELAGGNSYNEQFF.

The rearrangement links TRBV28 to TRBJ2-1, with TRBD1 identical over 7 bases. The junction had 8 bases not matched to a gene; V was cut back by 1 base and J by 8 bases. Germline loops: CDR1 MDHEN, CDR2 SYDVKM. This CDR3 region has 15 residues. The CDR3 protein is CASSLSPQGIDEQFF. The CDR3 nucleotides read TGTGCCAGCAGTTTATCCCCACAGGGGATCGATGAGCAGTTCTTC.

The chain uses TRBV28 and TRBJ2-7, with unresolved D. CDR1 MDHEN and CDR2 SYDVKM come from the germline V gene. V shed 3 bases and J shed 2 bases, with 8 bases lying between them. The length of the CDR3 is 13 residues. The CDR3 region has the DNA TGTGCCAGCAGTTTTAACTACGCCTACGAGCAGTACTTC. Its translation: CASSFNYAYEQYF.

To note about this clonotype: At one of its ends the junction is not consistent with the germline gene, which may arise from a read error. V usage is TRBV28 and J usage is TRBJ2-5; 8 positions agree with TRBD1. Germline values: CDR1 MDHEN, CDR2 SYDVKM. This CDR3 spans 15 amino acids. The DNA for the CDR3 is TGTGCCGGCAGCCGTCCAGGGGGCCAAAGAGAGACCCAGTACTTC. Amino acids: CAGSRPGGQRETQYF. Full variable domain (rest looked up from reference TRBV28 and TRBJ2-5): DVKVTQSSRYLVKRTGEKVFLECVQDMDHENMFWYRQDPGLGLRLIYFSYDVKMKEKGDIPEGYSVSREKKERFSLILESASTNQTSMYLCAGSRPGGQRETQYFGPGTRLLVL.

The rearrangement joins TRBV6-5 to TRBJ1-1; D possibly corresponds to TRBD1 (6 bases). The CDR3 has 14 amino acids. V gave up 6 bases and J gave up 5 bases, with 16 bases separating them. Per the germline V gene, CDR1 is MNHEY and CDR2 is SVGAGI. The CDR3 loop is CASRPQQGTTEAFF. CDR3 nucleotides: TGTGCCAGCAGGCCCCAACAGGGTACGACTGAAGCTTTCTTT.

Only one count was recorded for this clonotype. The gene calls are TRBV20-1 and TRBJ2-3; TRBD1 matches at 8 bases. Germline V gene sequence: CDR1 DFQATT, CDR2 SNEGSKA (reference sequence). This CDR3 contains 15 residues. With 4 bases clipped from V and 1 base from J, the junction kept 7 bases outside the gene matches. CDR3: CSATGGSLGTDTQYF. The CDR3 nucleotides read TGCAGTGCTACAGGGGGCTCCTTAGGCACAGATACGCAGTATTTT.

The rearrangement joins TRBV7-9 to TRBJ1-2; 7 positions match TRBD1. V was pared by 7 bases and J by 7 bases, with 21 bases of the junction left unmatched. In germline, CDR1 is SEHNR, CDR2 FQNEAQ (reference sequence). This CDR3 region has 17 residues. CDR3 bases: TGTGCCAGCACCCGTGGGACAGTCGATTACTCTATGAGTGGCTACACCTTC. This encodes CASTRGTVDYSMSGYTF.

The chain carries TRBV4-3 and TRBJ2-1, with 7 bases matching TRBD2. With V trimmed by 3 bases and J by 7 bases, 15 bases remained unmatched. Germline-derived CDR1 and CDR2 are LGHNA and YSLEER. The CDR3 loop spans 17 amino acids. The CDR3 region is CASSQDGVAGGKNEQFF. The CDR3 region has the DNA TGCGCCAGCAGCCAGGATGGGGTAGCGGGCGGAAAAAATGAGCAGTTCTTC.

The chain couples TRBV20-1 to TRBJ2-3; the match to TRBD2 covers 9 bases. CDR1 and CDR2 (germline): DFQATT, SNEGSKA (reference sequence). The CDR3 totals 14 residues. The J segment lost 3 bases and the V segment lost 4 bases, leaving 5 bases of the junction unmatched. The CDR3 is CSAIPGLATDTQYF. CDR3 in DNA: TGCAGTGCTATCCCGGGACTAGCAACAGATACGCAGTATTTT.

The chain combines TRBV7-9 with TRBJ2-1; the D gene is possibly TRBD1 (5 bases). Germline V gene sequence: CDR1 SEHNR, CDR2 FQNEAQ (reference sequence). V was clipped by 6 bases and J by 4 bases, with 25 bases between them. This CDR3 has 18 residues. The CDR3 here is CASSSRTPQLPSYNEQFF. CDR3 sequence (DNA): TGTGCCAGCAGTTCTAGGACACCGCAGCTCCCCTCGTACAATGAGCAGTTCTTC.

This clonotype appeared once. This chain links TRBV4-2 with TRBJ2-3; either TRBD1 or TRBD2 may fit D (5 bases each). The V gene's germline CDR1 is LGHNA and CDR2 YNFKEQ. This CDR3 contains 15 residues. V was cut by 0 bases and J by 1 base, with 8 bases left in between. The CDR3 nucleotides read TGTGCCAGCAGCCAAGAAATGGGGGGCACAGATACGCAGTATTTT. Its protein is CASSQEMGGTDTQYF.

The chain has TRBV4-1 and TRBJ2-6; 9 nucleotides match TRBD2. V was pared by 3 bases and J by 2 bases, with 2 bases of the junction left unmatched. The germline V gene has CDR1 MGHRA and CDR2 YSYEKL. The CDR3 has 16 residues. CDR3 DNA: TGCGCCAGCAGCCAGCGGGAGGGCACTGGGGCCAACGTCCTGACTTTC. Translating gives CASSQREGTGANVLTF.

This clonotype was counted only a few times. The rearrangement joins TRBV7-9 to TRBJ2-7; D unclear. CDR3 length: 11 residues. Germline V gene lookup returns CDR1 SEHNR and CDR2 FQNEAQ (reference sequence). Trimming stripped 3 bases from V and 5 bases from J, with 5 bases between. This CDR3 is CASSFGDEQYF. Here the CDR3 DNA reads TGTGCCAGCAGCTTTGGTGACGAGCAGTACTTC.

The CDR3 here is CASLPGTGVLDTQYF. The CDR3 DNA follows: TGTGCCAGCCTCCCCGGGACAGGGGTCCTTGATACGCAGTATTTT. This chain joins TRBV6-2 or TRBV6-3 and TRBJ2-3, with 10 bases lining up with TRBD1. J was trimmed by 6 bases and V by 8 bases; bases with no gene match: 11. CDR1 MNHEY and CDR2 SVGEGT come from the germline V gene. This CDR3 is built from 15 residues.

As regards this clonotype: This clone may be a read error of a much larger clone one base away. This chain uses TRBV20-1 with TRBJ2-5; the D gene is possibly TRBD2 (5 bases). Germline values: CDR1 DFQATT, CDR2 SNEGSKA (reference sequence). The CDR3 has 14 amino acids. CDR3: CSTRDPDGKETQYF. The CDR3 bases are TGCAGTACTAGAGATCCGGACGGTAAAGAGACCCAGTACTTC.

The chain recombines TRBV7-6 with TRBJ2-3, with D perhaps TRBD2 (6 bases). The CDR3 has 17 amino acids. CDR1 SGHVS and CDR2 FNYEAQ come from the germline V gene. Trimming pared 1 base from V and 0 bases from J, leaving 14 bases between. Written as DNA, the CDR3 is TGTGCCAGCAGCTTAGTGAGGGCGGGAAAAAGCACAGATACGCAGTATTTT. Its translation: CASSLVRAGKSTDTQYF.

The gene calls are TRBV12-3 or TRBV12-4 and TRBJ2-3, with TRBD1 as a possible D gene (5 bases). The CDR3 consists of 15 residues. V was shortened by 11 bases and J by 0 bases, with 18 bases between the two germline ends. The CDR3 here is CASSGRGLSTDTQYF. The CDR3 DNA sequence: TGTGCCTCTTCCGGTAGGGGTCTTAGCACAGATACGCAGTATTTT.

This clonotype turned up a few times. The V gene is TRBV12-3 or TRBV12-4, the J gene TRBJ2-7; 15 nucleotides agree with TRBD2. V lost 6 bases, J lost 3 bases, and 6 bases stayed unmatched. The CDR3 loop spans 16 amino acids. The CDR3 reads CASSLGLAGGFYEQYF. The CDR3 coding sequence is TGTGCCAGCAGCCTAGGACTAGCGGGAGGGTTCTACGAGCAGTACTTC.

This clonotype was observed a few times. The chain joins TRBV24-1 to TRBJ2-1, with 8 bases identical to TRBD2. Germline assignment: CDR1 KGHDR and CDR2 SFDVKD. With V trimmed by 8 bases and J by 8 bases, 7 bases remained unmatched. There are 13 residues in the CDR3. The CDR3 sequence is CATTAGRDYEQFF. The CDR3 DNA is TGTGCCACCACGGCCGGGAGGGATTATGAGCAGTTCTTC.

This clonotype was counted between two and nine times. The V call is TRBV29-1, the J call TRBJ1-1; D is perhaps TRBD1 (5 bases). Germline assignment: CDR1 SQVTM and CDR2 ANQGSEA. The CDR3 spans 12 residues. V was cut by 5 bases and J by 4 bases, with 11 bases left in between. CDR3 sequence: CSVLGVSTEAFF. The CDR3 DNA reads as TGCAGCGTTCTGGGGGTGAGCACTGAAGCTTTCTTT.

This clonotype was observed a handful of times. The rearrangement joins TRBV5-1 to TRBJ2-1, with TRBD2 identical over 12 bases. The ends lost 2 bases at V and 6 bases at J; junction bases unmatched: 3. Germline V gives CDR1 SGHRS, CDR2 YFSETQ. This CDR3 is built from 15 residues. The CDR3 loop reads CASSLLAGGGNEQFF. The CDR3 DNA sequence: TGCGCCAGCAGCTTACTAGCGGGAGGCGGCAATGAGCAGTTCTTC. Full variable domain (remainder filled in from reference TRBV5-1 and TRBJ2-1): KAGVTQTPRYLIKTRGQQVTLSCSPISGHRSVSWYQQTPGQGLQFLFEYFSETQRNKGNFPGRFSGRQFSNSRSEMNVSTLELGDSALYLCASSLLAGGGNEQFFGPGTRLTVL.

This clonotype was seen only a few times. This chain joins TRBV11-2 and TRBJ2-1; 7 nucleotides agree with TRBD1. The trim removed 3 bases at V and 7 bases at J, leaving 9 bases unmatched. Germline CDR1 SGHAT, CDR2 FQNNGV. CDR3 length equals 15 residues. In DNA, the CDR3 is TGTGCCAGCAGCTTGCCAGGGACAGTGAGGAATGAGCAGTTCTTC. Translated, it gives CASSLPGTVRNEQFF.

This clonotype came up a few times. The V gene is TRBV5-1, the J gene TRBJ2-5; possibly TRBD1 for D (6 bases). Germline V gene data show CDR1 as SGHRS and CDR2 as YFSETQ. The V end lost 2 bases, the J end lost 4 bases, and 15 bases lay between the germline ends. This CDR3 spans 15 amino acids. The CDR3 DNA is TGCGCCAGCAGCTTAGAACTGGGGGCGCGAGAGACCCAGTACTTC. Protein sequence: CASSLELGARETQYF.

This clonotype was seen a handful of times. The rearrangement links TRBV6-5 to TRBJ1-2; 7 bases line up with TRBD1. Unmatched junction bases numbered 7, after V lost 1 base and J lost 8 bases. Per the germline V gene, CDR1 is MNHEY and CDR2 is SVGAGI. This CDR3 spans 14 amino acids. This chain's CDR3 is CASSYWDSSGGYTF. The CDR3 DNA sequence: TGTGCCAGCAGTTACTGGGACAGTAGCGGGGGCTACACCTTC.

CDR3 loop: CASSLAGTEVYEQYF. Written as DNA, the CDR3 is TGTGCCAGCAGCTTAGCGGGGACAGAAGTCTACGAGCAGTACTTC. The V gene is TRBV7-2, the J gene TRBJ2-7; 7 nucleotides align to TRBD1. Trimming removed 0 bases from V and 3 bases from J; junction bases left unmatched: 5. The CDR3 has 15 residues. The germline CDR1 and CDR2 sequences are SGHTA and FQGNSA.

A few counts support this clonotype. CDR3 in amino acids: CASSPDLTTSYTF. In nucleotides, the CDR3 is TGTGCCAGCAGCCCTGACCTTACCACGAGCTACACCTTC. The rearrangement uses TRBV7-2 and TRBJ1-2; D call uncertain. Germline V gene sequence: CDR1 SGHTA, CDR2 FQGNSA. V was cut by 5 bases and J by 9 bases, with 16 bases left in between. This CDR3 contains 13 residues.

The rearrangement joins TRBV7-2 to TRBJ2-7, with D possibly being TRBD2 (5 bases). Trimming stripped 9 bases from V and 2 bases from J, with 14 bases between. CDR1 and CDR2 from the germline V gene are SGHTA and FQGNSA. The CDR3 runs 13 residues. The CDR3 coding sequence is TGTGCCAGTTCAGACTACAACACCTACGAGCAGTACTTC. It encodes CASSDYNTYEQYF.

The chain employs TRBV4-1 and TRBJ2-3; no reliable D call. V gave up 0 bases and J gave up 9 bases, with 13 bases separating them. Germline CDR1 and CDR2: MGHRA and YSYEKL. The CDR3 length is 14 residues. The CDR3: CASSQDASTRTQYF. CDR3 DNA: TGCGCCAGCAGCCAAGATGCCTCAACAAGAACGCAGTATTTT.